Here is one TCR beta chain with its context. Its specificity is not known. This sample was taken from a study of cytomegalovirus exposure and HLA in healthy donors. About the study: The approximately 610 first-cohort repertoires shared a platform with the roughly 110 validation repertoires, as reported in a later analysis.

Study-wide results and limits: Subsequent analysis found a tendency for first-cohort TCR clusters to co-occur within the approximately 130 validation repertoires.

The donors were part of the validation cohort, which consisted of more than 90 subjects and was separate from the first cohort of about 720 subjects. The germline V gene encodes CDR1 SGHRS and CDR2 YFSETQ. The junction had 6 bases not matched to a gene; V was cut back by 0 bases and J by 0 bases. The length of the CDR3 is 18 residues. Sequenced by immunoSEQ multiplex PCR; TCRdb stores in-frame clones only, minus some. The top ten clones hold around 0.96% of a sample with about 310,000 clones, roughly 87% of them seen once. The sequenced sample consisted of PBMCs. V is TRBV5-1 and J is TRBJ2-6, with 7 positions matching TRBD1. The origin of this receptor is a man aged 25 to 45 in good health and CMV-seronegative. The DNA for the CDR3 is TGCGCCAGCAGCTTGGTCCAGGGGGTCACCTCTGGGGCCAACGTCCTGACTTTC. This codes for CASSLVQGVTSGANVLTF.